This entry concerns a single TCR beta chain. Its antigen is still unknown. This record comes from a study of post-analysis software for immune sequencing data. Study as a whole: Relapsing-remitting, secondary progressive and progressive-relapsing forms made up the multiple sclerosis disease courses.

General observations from the study: A handful of TRBV segments were significantly more frequent in patients than in controls. TRBV5-6, TRBV5-1 and TRBV20-1 were among these segments.

TCR beta libraries were prepared from cDNA with unique molecular identifiers. Each CDR3 protein gets one entry after TCRdb re-called the PCR reads with MiXCR. The sample has 750,000 to 950,000 distinct CDR3 sequences, roughly 58% seen once; the top ten hold 4.6%. The V gene's germline CDR1 is KGHDR and CDR2 SFDVKD. The CDR3 contains 15 residues. V was shortened by 9 bases and J by 4 bases, with 18 bases between the two germline ends. The TCR originated in a girl aged 5 to 17 with multiple sclerosis. The sequenced sample was blood. The chain couples TRBV24-1 to TRBJ2-1; the D gene could be TRBD1 or TRBD2 (5 bases each). CDR3 in amino acids: CATEGPPGRYNEQFF. CDR3 coding DNA: TGTGCCACCGAGGGACCGCCGGGCAGGTACAATGAGCAGTTCTTC.